This TCR beta chain was found in a study of blood T cells in healthy people across ages. This clonotype was found a few times. Next came a second PCR, run for about 7 to 12 cycles, which used a sample-barcoded 5' primer along with a J-beta primer mix. TCRdb independently ran MiXCR on the 5' RACE reads; one entry per CDR3 protein. The sample carries over 600,000 distinct CDR3 sequences, roughly 21% recorded once. The sequencing sample was made of blood. This receptor was taken from a man in his 70s in good health.

In DNA, the CDR3 is TGTGCCAGCAGCAAGGACCGGAGGTCCTACGAGCAGTACTTC. Translating it yields CASSKDRRSYEQYF. The rearrangement links TRBV12-3 or TRBV12-4 to TRBJ2-7; a possible D gene is TRBD2 (5 bases). This CDR3 has 14 residues. Trimming stripped 6 bases from V and 1 base from J, with 13 bases between.